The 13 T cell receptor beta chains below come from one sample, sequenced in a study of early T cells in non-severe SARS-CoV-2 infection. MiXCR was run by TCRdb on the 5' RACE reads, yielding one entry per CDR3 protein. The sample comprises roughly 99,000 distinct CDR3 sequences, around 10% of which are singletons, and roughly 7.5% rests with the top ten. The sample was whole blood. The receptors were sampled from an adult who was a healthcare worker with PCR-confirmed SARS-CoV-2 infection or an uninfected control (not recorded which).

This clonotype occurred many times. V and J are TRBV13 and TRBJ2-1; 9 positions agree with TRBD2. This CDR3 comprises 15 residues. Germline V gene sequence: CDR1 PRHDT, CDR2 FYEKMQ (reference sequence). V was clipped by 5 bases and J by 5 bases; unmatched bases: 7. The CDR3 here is CASSPSGLANNEQFF. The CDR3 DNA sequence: TGTGCCAGCAGCCCCTCGGGACTAGCCAACAATGAGCAGTTCTTC.

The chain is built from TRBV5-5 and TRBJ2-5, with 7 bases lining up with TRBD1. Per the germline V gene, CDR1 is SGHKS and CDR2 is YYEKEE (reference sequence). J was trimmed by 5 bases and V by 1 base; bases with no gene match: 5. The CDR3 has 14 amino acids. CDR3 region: CASSLQGVSETQYF. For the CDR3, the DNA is TGTGCCAGCAGCTTGCAGGGGGTATCGGAGACCCAGTACTTC. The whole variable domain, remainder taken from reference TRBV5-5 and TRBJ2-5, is DAGVTQSPTHLIKTRGQQVTLRCSPISGHKSVSWYQQVLGQGPQFIFQYYEKEERGRGNFPDRFSARQFPNYSSELNVNALLLGDSALYLCASSLQGVSETQYFGPGTRLLVL.

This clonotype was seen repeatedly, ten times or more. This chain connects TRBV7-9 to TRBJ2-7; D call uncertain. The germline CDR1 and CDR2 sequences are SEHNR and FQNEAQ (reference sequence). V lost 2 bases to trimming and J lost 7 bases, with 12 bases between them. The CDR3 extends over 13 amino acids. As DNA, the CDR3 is TGTGCCAGCAGCTTAAAAGGGTTTGGGGAGCAGTACTTC. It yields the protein CASSLKGFGEQYF.

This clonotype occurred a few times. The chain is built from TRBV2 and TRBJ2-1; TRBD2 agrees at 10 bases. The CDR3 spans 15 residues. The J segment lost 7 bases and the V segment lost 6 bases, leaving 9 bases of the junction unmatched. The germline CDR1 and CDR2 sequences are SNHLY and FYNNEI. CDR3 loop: CASRVTSGNNNEQFF. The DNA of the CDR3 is TGTGCCAGCAGAGTAACTAGCGGGAACAATAATGAGCAGTTCTTC.

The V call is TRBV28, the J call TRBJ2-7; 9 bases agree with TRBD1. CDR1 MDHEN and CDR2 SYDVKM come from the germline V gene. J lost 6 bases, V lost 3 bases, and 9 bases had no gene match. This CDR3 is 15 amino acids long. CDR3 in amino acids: CASSFGGTGLSEQYF. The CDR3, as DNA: TGTGCCAGCAGTTTCGGGGGGACAGGGTTGAGCGAGCAGTACTTC.

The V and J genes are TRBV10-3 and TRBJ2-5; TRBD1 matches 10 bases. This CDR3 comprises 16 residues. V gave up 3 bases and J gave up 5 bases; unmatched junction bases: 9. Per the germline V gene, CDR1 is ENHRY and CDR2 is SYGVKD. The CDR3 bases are TGTGCCATCAGTGACCCAGACAGGGGGCGTAGGGAGACCCAGTACTTC. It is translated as CAISDPDRGRRETQYF.

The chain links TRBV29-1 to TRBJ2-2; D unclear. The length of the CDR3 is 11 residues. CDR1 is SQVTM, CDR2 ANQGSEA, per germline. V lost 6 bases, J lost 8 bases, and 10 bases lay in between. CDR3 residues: CSVLGAGELFF. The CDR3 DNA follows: TGCAGCGTCTTAGGCGCGGGGGAGCTGTTTTTT.

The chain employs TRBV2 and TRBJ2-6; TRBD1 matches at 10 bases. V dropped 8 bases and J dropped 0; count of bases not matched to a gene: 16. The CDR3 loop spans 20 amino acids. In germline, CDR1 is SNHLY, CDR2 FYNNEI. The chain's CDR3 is CASFQDRGSTYSSGANVLTF. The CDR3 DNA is TGTGCCAGCTTCCAGGACAGGGGGTCTACCTACTCCTCTGGGGCCAACGTCCTGACTTTC.

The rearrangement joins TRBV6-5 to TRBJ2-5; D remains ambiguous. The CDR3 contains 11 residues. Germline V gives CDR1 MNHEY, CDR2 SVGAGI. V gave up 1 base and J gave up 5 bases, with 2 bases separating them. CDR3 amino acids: CASSYYETQYF. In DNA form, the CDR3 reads TGTGCCAGCAGTTACTACGAGACCCAGTACTTC.

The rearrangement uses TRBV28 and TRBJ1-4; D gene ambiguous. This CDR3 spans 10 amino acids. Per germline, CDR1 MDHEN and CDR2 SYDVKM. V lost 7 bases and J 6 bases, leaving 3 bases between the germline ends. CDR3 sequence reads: CASKDEKLFF. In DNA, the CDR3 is TGTGCCAGCAAAGATGAAAAACTGTTTTTT.

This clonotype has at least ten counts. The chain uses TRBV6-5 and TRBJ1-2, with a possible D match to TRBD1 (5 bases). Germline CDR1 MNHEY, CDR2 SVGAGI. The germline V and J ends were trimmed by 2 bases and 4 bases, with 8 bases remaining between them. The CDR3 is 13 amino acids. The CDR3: CASSYGALYGYTF. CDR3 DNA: TGTGCCAGCAGTTACGGGGCCCTCTATGGCTACACCTTC.

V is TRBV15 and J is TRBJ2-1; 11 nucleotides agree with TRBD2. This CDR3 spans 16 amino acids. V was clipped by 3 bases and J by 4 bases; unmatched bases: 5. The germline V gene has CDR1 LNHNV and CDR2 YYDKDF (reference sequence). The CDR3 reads CATSSPGTSGYNEQFF. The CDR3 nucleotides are TGTGCCACCAGCAGTCCCGGGACTAGCGGTTACAATGAGCAGTTCTTC.

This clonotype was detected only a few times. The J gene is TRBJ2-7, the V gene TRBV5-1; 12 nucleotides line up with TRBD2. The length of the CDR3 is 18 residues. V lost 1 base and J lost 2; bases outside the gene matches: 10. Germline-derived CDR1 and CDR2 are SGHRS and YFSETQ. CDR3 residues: CASSLTPSGRDPTYEQYF. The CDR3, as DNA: TGCGCCAGCAGCTTGACCCCTAGCGGGAGGGACCCTACCTACGAGCAGTACTTC.